Sequencing of this T cell receptor (beta chain) was carried out in a study of blood T cell repertoires in COVID-19. About the research overall: Samples representing acute and convalescent COVID-19 were sourced from the United States, Italy and Spain. Nucleic acid was either cDNA or gDNA, and it came from T cells, B-cell-depleted T cells, or PBMCs.

Sequencing was performed with immunoSEQ multiplex PCR; in TCRdb, only in-frame clones are kept and a portion is missing. Of roughly 100,000 clones listed, roughly 82% were seen once; the top ten hold 26%. The junction had 5 bases not matched to a gene; V was cut back by 4 bases and J by 0 bases. Germline V gene data show CDR1 as SGHNT and CDR2 as YYREEE (reference sequence). This CDR3 is built from 15 residues. V usage is TRBV5-4 and J usage is TRBJ1-1; TRBD1 agrees at 8 bases. Sequences were obtained from peripheral blood. This clonotype was sampled from a man between 60 and 75 years old with acute or convalescent COVID-19. This CDR3 reads CASSPGQGLNTEAFF. In DNA, the CDR3 is TGTGCCAGCAGCCCCGGACAGGGATTGAACACTGAAGCTTTCTTT.